The 18 T cell receptor beta chains below come from one sample, sequenced in a study of cytomegalovirus exposure and HLA in healthy donors. Profiled with immunoSEQ multiplex PCR; TCRdb holds only in-frame clones, not every one. The sample has hundreds of thousands of clones, 80% to 90% seen once; the top ten hold roughly 2%. Sequences were obtained from PBMCs. Source of these receptors: a woman between 18 and 30 years old in good health and CMV-seropositive.

J is TRBJ2-7 and V is TRBV2; 10 nucleotides align to TRBD1. With V trimmed by 2 bases and J by 0 bases, 10 bases remained unmatched. Germline values: CDR1 SNHLY, CDR2 FYNNEI. This CDR3 region has 18 residues. This CDR3 is CASSETWDRGEDSYEQYF. DNA of the CDR3: TGTGCCAGCAGTGAAACTTGGGACAGGGGTGAGGACTCCTACGAGCAGTACTTC.

This clone has only one observation. This sequence joins TRBV5-1 and TRBJ1-1; weak D call: TRBD1 (6 bases). The CDR3 contains 14 residues. The V gene's germline CDR1 is SGHRS and CDR2 YFSETQ. Trimming took 5 bases from V and 8 from J, leaving 19 bases between them. CDR3 in amino acids: CASSPKAGGPEAFF. As DNA, the CDR3 is TGCGCCAGCAGTCCAAAGGCCGGGGGGCCGGAAGCTTTCTTT.

The chain uses TRBV27 and TRBJ2-7; maybe TRBD2 (6 bases). Trimming took off 4 bases at V and 2 bases at J, with 9 bases between the two ends. This CDR3 is built from 13 residues. The germline CDR1 and CDR2 sequences are MNHEY and SMNVEV (reference sequence). The CDR3 here is CASSSGGTYEQYF. CDR3 in DNA: TGTGCCAGCAGTTCAGGCGGGACCTACGAGCAGTACTTC.

The chain employs TRBV28 and TRBJ1-1; D is uncertain. CDR1 is MDHEN and CDR2 is SYDVKM in the germline V gene. Deletions cut 3 bases from V and 4 bases from J, with 12 bases between. This CDR3 has 14 residues. In DNA, the CDR3 is TGTGCCAGCAGTTTGGGGAGAAGACTCACTGAAGCTTTCTTT. Its protein is CASSLGRRLTEAFF.

The rearrangement uses TRBV6-1 and TRBJ2-2, with 7 bases identical to TRBD1. Trimming at V came to 7 bases and at J to 6 bases, leaving 5 bases not matched to a gene. The CDR3 loop spans 13 amino acids. The germline V gene has CDR1 MNHNS and CDR2 SASEGT. CDR3 protein: CASNRGHPGELFF. In DNA form, the CDR3 reads TGTGCCAGCAACAGGGGCCACCCCGGGGAGCTGTTTTTT.

This chain uses TRBV27 with TRBJ1-2; D is perhaps TRBD1 (5 bases). Trimming removed 3 bases at V and 3 bases at J, with 23 bases between. The CDR3 contains 18 residues. Looked up from germline, CDR1 is MNHEY and CDR2 is SMNVEV (reference sequence). In DNA form, the CDR3 reads TGTGCCAGCAGTTTTCAGTTTACATATGACAGCCGGGACTATGGCTACACCTTC. It specifies CASSFQFTYDSRDYGYTF.

The chain employs TRBV4-2 and TRBJ2-7; D might be TRBD1 (5 bases). This CDR3 spans 14 amino acids. Germline V gene sequence: CDR1 LGHNA, CDR2 YNFKEQ. The V and J ends lost 4 bases and 3 bases respectively, with 13 bases between them. CDR3 amino acids: CASSPQAHDYEQYF. CDR3 nucleotides: TGTGCCAGCAGCCCACAGGCCCATGACTACGAGCAGTACTTC.

The rearrangement uses TRBV7-6 and TRBJ2-7; tentative D call: TRBD2 (5 bases). V lost 0 bases, J lost 4 bases, and 10 bases lay in between. The CDR3 runs 14 residues. CDR1 and CDR2 from the germline V gene are SGHVS and FNYEAQ. The CDR3: CASSLAGESYEQYF. CDR3 nucleotides: TGTGCCAGCAGCTTAGCGGGAGAGTCGTACGAGCAGTACTTC.

The chain has TRBV6-1 and TRBJ1-2, with TRBD1 matching over 7 bases. The CDR3 has 15 amino acids. Germline loops: CDR1 MNHNS, CDR2 SASEGT. The V and J ends lost 2 bases and 5 bases, in that order; junction bases with no gene match: 8. This CDR3 is CASSESDTGVYGYTF. The CDR3 DNA sequence: TGTGCCAGCAGTGAAAGCGATACAGGGGTATATGGCTACACCTTC.

V is TRBV5-4 and J is TRBJ2-7, with 7 bases identical to TRBD2. V trimming: 4 bases; J trimming: 6 bases; junction bases outside the gene matches: 13. The CDR3 length is 15 residues. Germline CDR1 is SGHNT and CDR2 is YYREEE (reference sequence). Here the CDR3 DNA reads TGTGCCAGCAGCCCCGGGAGGACAAATAGGCTCGAGCAGTACTTC. It codes for CASSPGRTNRLEQYF.

This clone was observed once. The chain is built from TRBV19 and TRBJ2-3, with a weak D call TRBD2 (5 bases). The germline V gene encodes CDR1 LNHDA and CDR2 SQIVND (reference sequence). With 7 bases removed from V and 2 bases from J, the gap between germline ends came to 16 bases. This CDR3 contains 15 residues. The CDR3 loop reads CASNSVAYNTDTQYF. DNA for the CDR3: TGTGCCAGTAACTCAGTAGCGTATAACACAGATACGCAGTATTTT.

This CDR3 reads CASSHSDREPEAFF. Written as DNA, the CDR3 is TGTGCCAGCAGCCACTCGGACAGGGAACCTGAAGCTTTCTTT. V and J are TRBV7-9 and TRBJ1-1; 8 positions match TRBD1. J was trimmed by 6 bases and V by 5 bases; bases with no gene match: 8. The germline gives CDR1 SEHNR, CDR2 FQNEAQ (reference sequence). The length of the CDR3 is 14 residues.

This clone has just one count. V usage is TRBV29-1 and J usage is TRBJ2-7, with D possibly TRBD2 on 6 matching bases. Germline CDR1 reads SQVTM; CDR2 reads ANQGSEA. The CDR3 covers 12 residues. Trimming cost V 2 bases and J 3 bases, with 8 bases left between them. DNA of the CDR3: TGCAGCGTTGAACTGCGGGACTACGAGCAGTACTTC. Protein product: CSVELRDYEQYF.

This rearrangement joins TRBV6-1 to TRBJ2-7; no definite D call. The V gene lost 1 base and the J gene lost 2 bases, with 6 bases spanning the gap. This CDR3 region has 13 residues. From germline, CDR1 is MNHNS and CDR2 SASEGT. The DNA for the CDR3 is TGTGCCAGCAGTGAAGATCCTGCCTACGAGCAGTACTTC. Translation gives CASSEDPAYEQYF.

Worth noting for this clone: Relative to the germline gene, one junction end is altered; a read error may explain this. The chain carries TRBV28 and TRBJ2-7; D possibly corresponds to TRBD2 (7 bases). CDR1 and CDR2 from the germline V gene are MDHEN and SYDVKM. This CDR3 is 13 amino acids long. CDR3 region: CASSLWGGAGWDF. CDR3 coding DNA: TGTGCCAGCAGTTTATGGGGGGGGGCCGGCTGGGACTTC.

This chain connects TRBV19 to TRBJ2-1; 8 bases are a match to TRBD2. The germline V gene has CDR1 LNHDA and CDR2 SQIVND (reference sequence). V shed 2 bases and J 4 bases; nucleotides not matched to a gene: 1. The CDR3 length is 14 residues. The CDR3 is CASSISSGYNEQFF. The CDR3 region has the DNA TGTGCCAGTAGTATATCTAGCGGGTACAATGAGCAGTTCTTC.

The V gene is TRBV4-1, the J gene TRBJ1-2; perhaps TRBD1 as D (5 bases). Trimming removed 2 bases at V and 3 bases at J, with 13 bases between. This CDR3 has 15 amino acids. Germline CDR1 and CDR2: MGHRA and YSYEKL. CDR3 DNA sequence: TGCGCCAGCAGCCAATCGATCAGGGAGGACTATGGCTACACCTTC. The encoded protein is CASSQSIREDYGYTF.

This chain connects TRBV5-1 to TRBJ2-1; 9 bases match TRBD1. J gave up 7 bases and V 4 bases, and 21 bases lay outside the gene matches. This CDR3 has 19 amino acids. Germline V lookup: CDR1 SGHRS, CDR2 YFSETQ. CDR3 DNA sequence: TGCGCCAGCAGCCCCAATGACAGTTTCGGGACAGGGAGGGCTAATGAGCAGTTCTTC. It specifies CASSPNDSFGTGRANEQFF. Variable domain in full (rest from reference TRBV5-1 and TRBJ2-1): KAGVTQTPRYLIKTRGQQVTLSCSPISGHRSVSWYQQTPGQGLQFLFEYFSETQRNKGNFPGRFSGRQFSNSRSEMNVSTLELGDSALYLCASSPNDSFGTGRANEQFFGPGTRLTVL.